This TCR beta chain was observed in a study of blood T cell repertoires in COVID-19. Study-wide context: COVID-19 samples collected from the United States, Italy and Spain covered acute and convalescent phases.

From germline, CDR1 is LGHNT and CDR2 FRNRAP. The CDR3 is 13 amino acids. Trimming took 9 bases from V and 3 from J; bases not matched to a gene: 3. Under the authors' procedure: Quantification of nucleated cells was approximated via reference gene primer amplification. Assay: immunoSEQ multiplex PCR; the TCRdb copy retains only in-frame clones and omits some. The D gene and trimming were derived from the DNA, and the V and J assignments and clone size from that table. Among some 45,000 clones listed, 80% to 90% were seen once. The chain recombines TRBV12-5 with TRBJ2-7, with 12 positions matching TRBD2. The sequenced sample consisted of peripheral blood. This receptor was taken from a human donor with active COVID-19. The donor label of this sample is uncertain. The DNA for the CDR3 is TGTGCTAGCCGACTAGCGGGGGTCTACGAGCAGTACTTC. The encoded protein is CASRLAGVYEQYF.